This entry features one TCR beta chain sequence. Its target is not known. The CDR3 has 16 amino acids. Germline-derived CDR1 and CDR2 are DFQATT and SNEGSKA (reference sequence). V was pared by 0 bases and J by 2 bases, with 7 bases of the junction left unmatched. TCRdb re-derived calls from the 5' RACE reads in MiXCR, one entry per CDR3 protein. The sample includes approximately 600,000 distinct CDR3 sequences, about 12% seen only once; the top ten take approximately 15%. The sample belongs to a study of T cells after yellow fever vaccination. Findings of the study overall: Clonotypes found in both CD4 and CD8 compartments made up a small share.

The source was PBMCs, collected on the day of the yellow fever booster vaccination. This chain links TRBV20-1 with TRBJ2-1; 7 nucleotides agree with TRBD2. The TCR originated in a man aged 30-40 years who received the YFV17D yellow fever vaccine. The CDR3 DNA sequence: TGCAGTGCTAGAGAGCTCCGGAGCGGGACCTACAATGAGCAGTTCTTC. This sequence encodes CSARELRSGTYNEQFF.